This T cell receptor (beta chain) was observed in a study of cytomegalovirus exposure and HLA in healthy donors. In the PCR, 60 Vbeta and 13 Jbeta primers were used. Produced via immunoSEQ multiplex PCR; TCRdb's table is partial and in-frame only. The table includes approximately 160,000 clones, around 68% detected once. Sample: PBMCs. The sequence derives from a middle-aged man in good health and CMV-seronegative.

CDR3 in amino acids: CASSEASLATGNTIYF. The CDR3, as DNA: TGTGCCAGCAGTGAAGCGTCCCTCGCTACTGGAAACACCATATATTTT. The J gene is TRBJ1-3, the V gene TRBV6-1; D unresolved. Between the trimmed V and J ends, which lost 0 bases and 2 bases, there was a span of 11 bases. Germline-derived CDR1 and CDR2 are MNHNS and SASEGT. This CDR3 has 16 amino acids.